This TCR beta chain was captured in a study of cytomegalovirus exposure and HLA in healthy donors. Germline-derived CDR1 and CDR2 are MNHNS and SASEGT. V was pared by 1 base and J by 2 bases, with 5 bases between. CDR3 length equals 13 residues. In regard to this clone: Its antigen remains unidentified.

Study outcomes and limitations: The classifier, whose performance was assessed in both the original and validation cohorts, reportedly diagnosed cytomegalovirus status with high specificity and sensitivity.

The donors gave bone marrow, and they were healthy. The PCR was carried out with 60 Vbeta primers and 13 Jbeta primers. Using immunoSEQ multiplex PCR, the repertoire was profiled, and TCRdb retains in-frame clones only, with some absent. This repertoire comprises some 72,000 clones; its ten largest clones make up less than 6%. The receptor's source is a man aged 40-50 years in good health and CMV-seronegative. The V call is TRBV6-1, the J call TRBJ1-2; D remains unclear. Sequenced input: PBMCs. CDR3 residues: CASSEGRNYGYTF. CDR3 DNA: TGTGCCAGCAGTGAAGGCAGGAACTATGGCTACACCTTC.